The subject of this entry is one TCR beta chain. What it recognizes is unknown. One end of the junction fails to match germline, which may point to a read error. The iRepertoire nested amplicon-rescue multiplex PCR amplified TCR alpha and beta CDR3s from RNA. Using its own MiXCR run on the multiplex PCR reads, TCRdb lists one record per CDR3 protein. The sample includes roughly 200,000 distinct CDR3 sequences, roughly two fifths seen only once; the top ten take under 6.5%. The sample originates from a study of glioma-infiltrating T cells. Findings and limits, study-wide: Tissue-blood divergence was below expectation in non-neoplastic patients, above in gliomas.

Germline V gene data show CDR1 as MDHEN and CDR2 as SYDVKM. The length of the CDR3 is 16 residues. The receptor was isolated from a human donor with low-grade glioma or glioblastoma, undergoing nonglioma brain surgery, or in good health (not recorded which). Sequencing was done on a sample of glioma tissue, nonneoplastic brain tissue, or PBMCs (not recorded which). This chain uses TRBV28 with TRBJ1-1, with 10 positions matching TRBD1. The CDR3 region is CAISSLIGTGETEVFF. The CDR3 nucleotides are TGTGCCATCAGTTCCTTAATCGGGACAGGGGAGACTGAAGTTTTCTTT.